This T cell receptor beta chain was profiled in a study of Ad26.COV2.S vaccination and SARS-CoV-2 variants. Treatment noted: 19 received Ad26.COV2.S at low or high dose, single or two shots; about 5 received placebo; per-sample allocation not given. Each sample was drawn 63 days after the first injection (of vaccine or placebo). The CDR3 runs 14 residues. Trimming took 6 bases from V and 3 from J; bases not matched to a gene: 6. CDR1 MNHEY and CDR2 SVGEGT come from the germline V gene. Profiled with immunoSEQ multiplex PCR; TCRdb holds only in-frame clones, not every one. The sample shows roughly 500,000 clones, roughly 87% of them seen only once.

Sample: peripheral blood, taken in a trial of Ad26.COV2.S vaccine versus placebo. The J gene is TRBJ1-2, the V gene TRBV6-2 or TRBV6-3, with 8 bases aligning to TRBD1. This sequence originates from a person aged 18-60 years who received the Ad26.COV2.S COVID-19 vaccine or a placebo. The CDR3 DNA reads TGTGCCAGCAGCAACCCGACAGGGGACTATGGCTACACCTTC. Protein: CASSNPTGDYGYTF.